This paragraph reports one TCR beta chain. The antigen remains undetermined. V lost 5 bases and J lost 5, with 15 bases in between. The CDR3 length is 14 residues. Germline V lookup: CDR1 SEHNR, CDR2 FQNEAQ (reference sequence). In the PCR, 60 Vbeta and 13 Jbeta primers were used. Measured with immunoSEQ multiplex PCR; TCRdb has only the in-frame clones, and not every one. The profile shows more than 150,000 clones, about three quarters of them singletons. The sample is drawn from a study of cytomegalovirus exposure and HLA in healthy donors. Points from the study as a whole: 87-base-pair reads could not separate some V segments, including TRBV6-2 and TRBV6-3. By a later analysis, the bulk of CMV-associated TCR beta chains appeared HLA-restricted.

Sequencing was performed on PBMCs. V is TRBV7-9 and J is TRBJ2-5; tentative D call: TRBD2 (6 bases). The TCR was taken from a woman aged 40 to 55 in good health and CMV-seropositive. The CDR3 here is CASSRDGGGETQYF. The CDR3 DNA is TGTGCCAGCAGCCGGGACGGCGGAGGGGAGACCCAGTACTTC.